The 11 T cell receptor beta chains listed next were all sequenced from one sample in a study of OX40 agonist ivuxolimab in advanced cancers. The repertoire was sequenced with immunoSEQ multiplex PCR; TCRdb's copy has only in-frame clones and lacks some. The sample carries tens of thousands of clones, roughly 90% recorded once. This material consisted of CD4+ or CD8+ T cells sorted from blood, taken in a trial of the OX40 agonist ivuxolimab. Source of these receptors: an adult with an advanced solid tumor such as melanoma, head and neck, liver or kidney cancer.

The V gene is TRBV4-1, the J gene TRBJ1-1; 8 bases align to TRBD1. Germline trimming cut 5 bases from V and 3 bases from J; bases unmatched to any gene: 8. The V gene's germline CDR1 is MGHRA and CDR2 YSYEKL. The CDR3 is 15 residues long. Here the CDR3 DNA reads TGCGCCAGCAGCTCTCTGACAGGGGCGCACACTGAAGCTTTCTTT. This encodes CASSSLTGAHTEAFF.

CDR3 residues: CASRVQWAEAFF. CDR3 nucleotides: TGTGCCAGCAGGGTTCAGTGGGCTGAAGCTTTCTTT. The rearrangement joins TRBV28 to TRBJ1-1; D not certain. In germline, CDR1 is MDHEN, CDR2 SYDVKM. The CDR3 consists of 12 residues. Deletions cut 6 bases from V and 6 bases from J, with 11 bases between. Full variable domain (outside the CDR3, taken from reference TRBV28 and TRBJ1-1): DVKVTQSSRYLVKRTGEKVFLECVQDMDHENMFWYRQDPGLGLRLIYFSYDVKMKEKGDIPEGYSVSREKKERFSLILESASTNQTSMYLCASRVQWAEAFFGQGTRLTVV.

This chain joins TRBV7-8 and TRBJ2-5, with 9 positions matching TRBD2. The CDR3 runs 17 residues. After removal of 0 bases from V and 5 bases from J, the junction contained 10 bases not matched to a gene. Germline V gene data show CDR1 as SGHVS and CDR2 as FQNEAQ. The CDR3 reads CASSLARLAGIGETQYF. Here the CDR3 DNA reads TGTGCCAGCAGCTTAGCGAGGCTAGCGGGGATAGGGGAGACCCAGTACTTC.

The chain joins TRBV28 to TRBJ2-7; possibly TRBD2 for D (7 bases). Germline CDR1 reads MDHEN; CDR2 reads SYDVKM. V was shortened by 6 bases and J by 0 bases, with 15 bases between the two germline ends. CDR3 length: 15 residues. The CDR3 loop is CASREGGMSSYEQYF. DNA for the CDR3: TGTGCCAGCAGGGAGGGGGGGATGAGCTCCTACGAGCAGTACTTC.

This chain links TRBV12-2 with TRBJ2-7. TRBV12-2 is a listed pseudogene. The CDR3 has 16 amino acids. The CDR3 loop reads CASRPGPRGAPYEQYF. Here the CDR3 DNA reads TGTGCAAGTCGCCCGGGGCCCCGAGGAGCCCCCTACGAGCAGTACTTC.

The rearrangement uses TRBV19 and TRBJ2-7; TRBD1 matches 9 bases. Germline-derived CDR1 and CDR2 are LNHDA and SQIVND (reference sequence). V lost 3 bases and J lost 3; bases outside the gene matches: 3. CDR3 size: 14 residues. The CDR3 here is CASSIGTGFYEQYF. CDR3 coding DNA: TGTGCCAGTAGTATCGGGACAGGGTTCTACGAGCAGTACTTC.

The V call is TRBV18, the J call TRBJ2-5, with D possibly being TRBD1 (6 bases). CDR1 is KGHSH and CDR2 is LQKENI in the germline V gene. Trimming pared 3 bases from V and 2 bases from J, leaving 13 bases between. There are 15 residues in the CDR3. The CDR3 DNA sequence: TGTGCCAGCTCACCGGTCGGGACATTTCAAGAGACCCAGTACTTC. Its protein is CASSPVGTFQETQYF.

V usage is TRBV5-1 and J usage is TRBJ2-1; D assignment may be TRBD1 or TRBD2 (5 bases each). The CDR3 has 14 residues. The V gene lost 3 bases and the J gene lost 3 bases, with 10 bases spanning the gap. The V gene's germline CDR1 is SGHRS and CDR2 YFSETQ. Here the CDR3 DNA reads TGCGCCAGCAGCTCCCGGGACGTCTACAATGAGCAGTTCTTC. Residues: CASSSRDVYNEQFF.

DNA of the CDR3: TGTGCCAGCAGTGAAGCGCCAACAGGAGCTGGGGCCAACGTCCTGACTTTC. Its translation: CASSEAPTGAGANVLTF. The chain employs TRBV6-1 and TRBJ2-6, with D tentatively TRBD1 (5 bases). The CDR3 loop spans 17 amino acids. Germline values: CDR1 MNHNS, CDR2 SASEGT. The germline V and J ends were trimmed by 0 bases and 2 bases, with 11 bases remaining between them.

The chain combines TRBV7-6 with TRBJ1-5, with a tentative D call TRBD1 (6 bases). Trimming cost V 3 bases and J 7 bases, with 16 bases left between them. Germline-derived CDR1 and CDR2 are SGHVS and FNYEAQ. The CDR3 length is 15 residues. The CDR3, as DNA: TGTGCCAGCAGCTTGGAGCAGGGGTTTAGCCAGCCCCAGCATTTT. Residues: CASSLEQGFSQPQHF. Variable domain in full (rest from reference TRBV7-6 and TRBJ1-5): GAGVSQSPRYKVTKRGQDVALRCDPISGHVSLYWYRQALGQGPEFLTYFNYEAQQDKSGLPNDRFSAERPEGSISTLTIQRTEQRDSAMYRCASSLEQGFSQPQHFGDGTRLSIL.

The genes are TRBV5-6 and TRBJ1-2, with TRBD1 as a possible D gene (6 bases). Germline CDR1 and CDR2: SGHDT and YYEEEE. The CDR3 consists of 16 residues. The V end lost 4 bases, the J end lost 3 bases, and 19 bases lay between the germline ends. CDR3: CASSQPRASGDYGYTF. The CDR3 DNA sequence: TGTGCCAGCAGCCAGCCCCGGGCCTCAGGGGACTATGGCTACACCTTC.